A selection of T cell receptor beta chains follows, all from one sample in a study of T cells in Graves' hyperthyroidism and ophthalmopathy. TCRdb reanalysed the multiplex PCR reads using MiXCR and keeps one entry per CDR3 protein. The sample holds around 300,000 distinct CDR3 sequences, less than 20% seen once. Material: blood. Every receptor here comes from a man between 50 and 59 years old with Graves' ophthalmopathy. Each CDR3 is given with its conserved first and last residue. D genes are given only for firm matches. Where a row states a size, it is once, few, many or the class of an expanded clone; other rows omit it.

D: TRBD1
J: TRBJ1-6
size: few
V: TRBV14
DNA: TGTGCCAGCAGCCAAGACTTCGGGGGACAGGGTAGATATTCACCCCTCCACTTT
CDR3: CASSQDFGGQGRYSPLHF

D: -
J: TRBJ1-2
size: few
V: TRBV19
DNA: TGTGCCAGTAGTACCCCACTCGGCAGGGGCCGAGCAAACTATGGCTACACCTTC
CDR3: CASSTPLGRGRANYGYTF

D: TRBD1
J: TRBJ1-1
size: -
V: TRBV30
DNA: TGTGCCTGGAGTGTAGGACAGGGGAGAACTTTCTTT
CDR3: CAWSVGQGRTFF

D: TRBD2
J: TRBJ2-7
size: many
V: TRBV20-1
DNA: TGCAGTGCTAGAGGAACTAGCGGGATGGAGGAGCAGTACTTC
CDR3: CSARGTSGMEEQYF

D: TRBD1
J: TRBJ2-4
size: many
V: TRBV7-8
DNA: TGTGCCAGCAGCTTACGTGGGACAGGGTCGCCTAACATTCAGTACTTC
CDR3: CASSLRGTGSPNIQYF

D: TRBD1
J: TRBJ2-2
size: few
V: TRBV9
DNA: TGTGCCAGCACCCTTGGGACAGGAGCGAACACCGGGGAGCTGTTTTTT
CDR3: CASTLGTGANTGELFF

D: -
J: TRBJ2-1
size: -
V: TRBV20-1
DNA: TGCAGTGCTAGAAGTAGCCTGGTGGATGAGCAGTTCTTC
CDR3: CSARSSLVDEQFF

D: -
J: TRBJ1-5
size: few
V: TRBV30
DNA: TGTGCCTGGAGTGTAAAGGGGCAGCCCCAGCATTTT
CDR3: CAWSVKGQPQHF

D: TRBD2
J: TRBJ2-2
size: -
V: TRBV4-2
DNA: TGTGCCAGCAGCCCAAGGGAGGGCTATGGGGGCGGGGAGCTGTTTTTT
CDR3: CASSPREGYGGGELFF

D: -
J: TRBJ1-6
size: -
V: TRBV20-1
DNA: TGCAGTGCTAGAGATCGGGTAGGCAGGTCGGACTATAATTCACCCCTCCACTTT
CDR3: CSARDRVGRSDYNSPLHF

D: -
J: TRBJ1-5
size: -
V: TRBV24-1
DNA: TGTGCCACCAGTGATCTTTCCCGGAATCAGCCCCAGCATTTT
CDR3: CATSDLSRNQPQHF

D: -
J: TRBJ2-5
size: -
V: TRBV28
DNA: TGTGCCAGCAGTTCCCCCGAGACCCAGTACTTC
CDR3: CASSSPETQYF

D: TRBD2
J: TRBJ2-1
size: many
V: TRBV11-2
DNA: TGTGCCAGCAGCCCCCGGGAGGGGGGAGGTCTCGGTGAGCAGTTCTTC
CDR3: CASSPREGGGLGEQFF

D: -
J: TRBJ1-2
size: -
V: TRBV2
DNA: TGTGCCAGCAGTGTAGGACAAGTGGTAGGTGGCTACACCTTC
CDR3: CASSVGQVVGGYTF